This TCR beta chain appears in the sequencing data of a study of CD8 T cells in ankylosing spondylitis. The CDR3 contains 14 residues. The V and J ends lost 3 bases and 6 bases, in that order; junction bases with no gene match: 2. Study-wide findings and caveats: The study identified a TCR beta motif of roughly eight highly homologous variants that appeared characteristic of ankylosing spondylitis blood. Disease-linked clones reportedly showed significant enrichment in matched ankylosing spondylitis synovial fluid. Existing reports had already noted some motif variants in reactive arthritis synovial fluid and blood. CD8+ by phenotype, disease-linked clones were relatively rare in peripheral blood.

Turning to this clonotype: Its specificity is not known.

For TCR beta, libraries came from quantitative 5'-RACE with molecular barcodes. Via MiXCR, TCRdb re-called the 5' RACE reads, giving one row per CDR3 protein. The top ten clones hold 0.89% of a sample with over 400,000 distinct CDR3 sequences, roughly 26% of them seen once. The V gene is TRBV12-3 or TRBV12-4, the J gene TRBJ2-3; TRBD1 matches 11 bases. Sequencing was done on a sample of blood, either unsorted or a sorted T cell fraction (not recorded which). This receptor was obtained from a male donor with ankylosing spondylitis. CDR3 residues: CASSLGQGDDTQYF. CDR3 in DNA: TGTGCCAGCAGTTTGGGACAGGGGGACGATACGCAGTATTTT.